This T cell receptor (beta chain) was retrieved from a study of T cell repertoires in cytomegalovirus infection. The overall study: Peptides in the study included HLA-C-restricted and HLA-B-restricted CMV epitopes. It was the public TCR beta signatures that indicated both CMV infection and matching HLA type. Study-level results: What dominated the ex vivo response were HLA-C-restricted CMV-specific TCR beta clonotypes. Cumulated frequencies of public TCR beta families served to identify carriers of CMV plus the relevant HLA.

As for this clonotype: The antigen is undetermined.

CDR1 and CDR2 from the germline V gene are MGHRA and YSYEKL. V lost 1 base to trimming and J lost 6 bases, with 21 bases between them. CDR3 length: 17 amino acids. TCRdb processed the reads anew with MiXCR; each CDR3 protein has one entry. The sample consists of around 430,000 distinct CDR3 sequences, more than 40% of them appearing once. V usage is TRBV4-1 and J usage is TRBJ1-2; D not resolved. The sequencing here drew on cultured PBMCs, taken from culture after CMV antigen stimulation. The source of this sequence is a human donor in good health (CMV status not recorded). Some clones in this sample may be carry-over from other donors' samples. DNA of the CDR3: TGCGCCAGCAGCCAAGGGTCCTCTACTTCCTCGGGAGATGGCTACACCTTC. This encodes CASSQGSSTSSGDGYTF.